This T cell receptor beta chain comes out of a study of blood T cell repertoires in COVID-19 (dated by TCRdb to about 2020). Some background on the complete study: Collaborator samples came from the United States, Italy and Spain and covered acute and convalescent phases of COVID-19. Sample metadata almost always included a de-identified subject ID, COVID-19 status, age in years and sex. The repertoires were released in a freely available public database intended as a resource for research on the immune response to SARS-CoV-2. Where HLA class I and class II types were available, the types were taken from metadata supplied by the sample provider, not from assay-based typing. Deeply sampled blood TCRbeta repertoires from subjects exposed to, actively infected with, or recovered from COVID-19 were included in the dataset. The prospective study material was composed of cDNA or gDNA derived from T cells, B-cell-depleted T cells, or PBMCs. Samples came from the ongoing ImmuneRACE study (first 160 participants) plus 1,254 subjects from 6 global collaborators.

TCRbeta CDR3 regions were amplified from genomic DNA using the immunoSEQ Assay, a bias-controlled multiplex PCR. The authors' analysis ran thus. The number of nucleated cells in each sample was estimated from the amplification of reference gene primers within the assay. To quantify the absolute abundance of each unique TCRbeta CDR3 rearrangement, sequence reads were collapsed and filtered. For each sample, productive Simpson clonality was calculated as the square root of Simpson's diversity index across productive rearrangements. TCRdb took this table from immuneACCESS and kept in-frame rearrangements with V and J called. Such tables lack part of the clones; where checked against another copy, unresolved V genes explain under half of the gap, and the rest is unexplained. D and trimming were read from the DNA, whereas the V and J calls and clone size are those reported in that table. This sample gives 90,000 to 120,000 clones in total; over 60% of them show up just once. 4.3% of the sample comes from the top ten.

What the research found in general, with its limitations: The quantity of clinical and demographic metadata differed by source and by participant and was supplied without curation.

For this clone: Its antigen specificity is not known. Base-call qualities are not available, and no considerably larger clone is one nucleotide away.

V and J are trimmed by 3 bases and 3 bases, and the gene matches miss 7 bases of the junction. The CDR3 spans 14 residues, from the cysteine through the phenylalanine. Only the CDR3 DNA is retained, 42 bases long and in frame from the first base. The germline V gene specifies SQVTM as CDR1 and ANQGSEA as CDR2. Whole blood was collected in K2EDTA tubes by collaborating institutions according to the institutions' own protocols. For TCRbeta analysis, collaborators shipped samples in one of three forms: frozen whole blood, isolated PBMCs, or DNA extracted from either of those sample types. The clonotype was recovered from a man aged 70-80 years with acute or convalescent COVID-19. The sequencing input was peripheral blood. The rearranged chain carries TRBV29-1 and TRBJ2-7; TRBD2 aligns with 8 central bases. The CDR3 reads as follows: CSVDGAGGLYEQYF. DNA sequence: TGCAGCGTTGACGGCGCGGGGGGCCTCTACGAGCAGTACTTC.